Reported below is one T cell receptor beta chain. The record originates from a study of blood T cell repertoires in COVID-19. As originally analysed: By means of reference gene primer amplification, nucleated cell counts were estimated. TCRdb's table, derived via immunoSEQ multiplex PCR, lists solely in-frame clones and lacks some. The DNA was the basis for D and trimming; V, J and clone size are from that table. This sample yields approximately 330,000 clones, of which around 90% are seen a single time; roughly 8.9% belongs to the top ten. Enrollment of patients from Seattle took place during active infection, with longitudinal follow-up. CDR1 is LNHDA, CDR2 SQIVND, per germline (reference sequence). This CDR3 region has 16 residues. After removal of 8 bases from V and 1 base from J, the junction contained 7 bases not matched to a gene.

The clonotype was recovered from a man aged 25 to 45 with COVID-19, enrolled during active disease. The chain uses TRBV19 and TRBJ2-3, with 12 bases lining up with TRBD2. The sequenced material came from peripheral blood. In DNA, the CDR3 is TGTGCCAGTGCCGGGACTAGCGGGCCTCGCACAGATACGCAGTATTTT. This gives the protein CASAGTSGPRTDTQYF.